The 2 T cell receptor beta chains below come from one sample, sequenced in a study of control samples from healthy donors and cancer patients (dated by TCRdb to between 2020 and 2021). The method was the immunoSEQ multiplex PCR assay. TCRdb limited this immuneACCESS table to in-frame rearrangements with V and J called. A share of clones is missing; checked studies link under half to unresolved V genes, and the rest is unexplained. A total of over 65,000 clones appear in this sample, approximately 88% of them only once. Of the sample, 9.5% to 10% is held by the ten largest clones. The sample taken for sequencing was PBMCs. The receptors here all came from a woman in her fifties or sixties with colorectal cancer.

This clone was found once. The rearrangement uses TRBV28 and TRBJ1-2; D is perhaps TRBD1 (5 bases). The germline gives CDR1 MDHEN, CDR2 SYDVKM. CDR3 length equals 15 residues. Trimming removed 8 bases from V and 0 bases from J, with 16 bases in between. CDR3 amino acids: CASLREGNANYGYTF. The CDR3 DNA reads TGTGCCAGCCTCAGGGAGGGGAATGCTAACTATGGCTACACCTTC.

This rearrangement joins TRBV4-1 to TRBJ2-5; D is uncertain. Trimming pared 4 bases from V and 7 bases from J, leaving 13 bases between. Per the germline V gene, CDR1 is MGHRA and CDR2 is YSYEKL. The CDR3 is 13 amino acids. CDR3 sequence reads: CASSPPGIVTQYF. CDR3 sequence (DNA): TGCGCCAGCAGCCCGCCTGGGATCGTGACCCAGTACTTC.